This TCR beta chain was sequenced during a study of T cell responses to AZD1222 COVID-19 vaccine. CDR1 and CDR2 from the germline V gene are MGHRA and YSYEKL. Trimming removed 0 bases at V and 1 base at J, with 10 bases between. This CDR3 spans 16 amino acids. Libraries were prepared by immunoSEQ multiplex PCR; TCRdb keeps only in-frame clonotypes and omits some of them. The repertoire holds 140,000 to 150,000 clones, with approximately 92% as singletons. Sequencing was performed on peripheral blood, taken 28 days after the second AZD1222 dose. The receptor was derived from an adult who received the AZD1222 COVID-19 vaccine. The chain carries TRBV4-1 and TRBJ1-5; D may be TRBD1 (5 bases). The CDR3 sequence: CASSQDGGRSNQPQHF. The CDR3 DNA is TGCGCCAGCAGCCAAGATGGGGGACGGAGCAATCAGCCCCAGCATTTT.